The 28 T cell receptor beta chains reported below all come from one sample, sequenced in a study of B cell selection in AIRE deficiency. Sorting defined conventional CD4 T cells as CD4+CD127+. Sequencing was performed with immunoSEQ multiplex PCR; in TCRdb, only in-frame clones are kept and a portion is missing. This sample has 20,000 to 25,000 clones; about 98% occur once, and the top ten carry approximately 0.17%. Material: conventional CD4+ T cells sorted from PBMCs. These receptor sequences come from a human donor with AIRE deficiency.

The V gene is TRBV28, the J gene TRBJ2-7; D not certain. The germline V gene encodes CDR1 MDHEN and CDR2 SYDVKM. V was pared by 2 bases and J by 0 bases, with 5 bases between. The CDR3 totals 13 residues. CDR3 DNA sequence: TGTGCCAGCAGTTTACTGAGCTCCTACGAGCAGTACTTC. Encoded protein: CASSLLSSYEQYF.

J is TRBJ1-1 and V is TRBV6-1; no definite D call. This CDR3 has 13 amino acids. V was trimmed by 1 base and J by 5 bases, leaving 8 bases between them. From germline, CDR1 is MNHNS and CDR2 SASEGT. CDR3 nucleotides: TGTGCCAGCAGTGAAGGGCCAGCGACTGAAGCTTTCTTT. Translating gives CASSEGPATEAFF.

This chain joins TRBV19 and TRBJ2-3; possible D gene TRBD2, 5 bases. Per the germline V gene, CDR1 is LNHDA and CDR2 is SQIVND (reference sequence). This CDR3 has 14 amino acids. The ends were cut back, 2 bases at V and 6 bases at J, with 12 bases in the middle. The CDR3 is CASSIPLPGDTQYF. CDR3 nucleotides: TGTGCCAGTAGTATACCGCTCCCGGGGGATACGCAGTATTTT.

J is TRBJ1-6 and V is TRBV7-9, with 10 positions matching TRBD1. The CDR3 extends over 17 amino acids. J was trimmed by 7 bases and V by 2 bases; bases with no gene match: 8. Germline-derived CDR1 and CDR2 are SEHNR and FQNEAQ (reference sequence). The CDR3 DNA sequence: TGTGCCAGCAGCTTATCTCTCGGGACAGGGGTAAATTCACCCCTCCACTTT. Translating it yields CASSLSLGTGVNSPLHF.

This sequence joins TRBV6-1 and TRBJ2-5, with D perhaps being TRBD1 or TRBD2 (5 bases each). Germline loops: CDR1 MNHNS, CDR2 SASEGT. CDR3 length equals 14 residues. V was shortened by 11 bases and J by 5 bases, with 21 bases between the two germline ends. The CDR3 DNA reads TGTGCCGGCCGGGGCCTACACCCGGTGGAGACCCAGTACTTC. Translation: CAGRGLHPVETQYF.

DNA for the CDR3: TGTGCCAGCAGCTCAGGACTAGCGGGAGGCTCCTACAATGAGCAGTTCTTC. Its translation is CASSSGLAGGSYNEQFF. The rearrangement links TRBV7-2 to TRBJ2-1; 14 bases agree with TRBD2. J lost 0 bases, V lost 4 bases, and 2 bases had no gene match. The CDR3 is made up of 17 amino acids. CDR1 and CDR2 (germline): SGHTA, FQGNSA.

This chain links TRBV6-1 with TRBJ2-7, with TRBD2 as a possible D gene (6 bases). The ends were cut back, 5 bases at V and 2 bases at J, with 10 bases in the middle. The CDR3 is made up of 13 amino acids. Germline loops: CDR1 MNHNS, CDR2 SASEGT. For the CDR3, the DNA is TGTGCCAGCAGTTCTAGCGAGACCTACGAGCAGTACTTC. It codes for CASSSSETYEQYF.

This sequence joins TRBV9 and TRBJ2-1; the match to TRBD2 covers 8 bases. This CDR3 region has 15 residues. Germline CDR1 SGDLS, CDR2 YYNGEE. Trimming at V came to 5 bases and at J to 2 bases, leaving 6 bases not matched to a gene. The CDR3 bases are TGTGCCAGCAGGGAAGCGGGAGCCACCTACAATGAGCAGTTCTTC. This codes for CASREAGATYNEQFF.

V usage is TRBV9 and J usage is TRBJ2-6; D unresolved. This CDR3 region has 16 residues. Trimming removed 4 bases at V and 0 bases at J, with 11 bases between. The germline gives CDR1 SGDLS, CDR2 YYNGEE. The CDR3 nucleotides are TGTGCCAGCAGCCTGGGTCCCATCTCTGGGGCCAACGTCCTGACTTTC. This gives the protein CASSLGPISGANVLTF.

The V call is TRBV25-1, the J call TRBJ2-3; tentatively, D is TRBD1 or TRBD2 (5 bases each). Per the germline V gene, CDR1 is MGHDK and CDR2 is SYGVNS. This CDR3 contains 14 residues. With 5 bases removed from V and 3 bases from J, the gap between germline ends came to 12 bases. The CDR3 reads CASSTIWGTDTQYF. For the CDR3, the DNA is TGTGCCAGCAGTACCATTTGGGGGACAGATACGCAGTATTTT.

This chain joins TRBV6-9 and TRBJ2-7; TRBD1 might be the D (6 bases). Trimming shortened V by 5 bases and J by 3 bases, and 17 bases separated the two germline ends. This CDR3 region has 15 residues. Germline CDR1 reads MNHGY; CDR2 reads SVAAGI. For the CDR3, the DNA is TGTGCCAGCAGTACCACAGGGAGCGGCGGCTACGAGCAGTACTTC. Amino acid sequence: CASSTTGSGGYEQYF.

The rearrangement links TRBV6-6 to TRBJ1-3; D remains unclear. The germline V and J ends were trimmed by 2 bases and 2 bases, with 7 bases remaining between them. The germline CDR1 and CDR2 sequences are MNHNY and SVGAGI (reference sequence). The CDR3 spans 14 residues. In nucleotides, the CDR3 is TGTGCCAGCAGTTACGGGAATCCTGGAAACACCATATATTTT. Protein sequence: CASSYGNPGNTIYF.

The sample holds one count of this clone. This chain joins TRBV28 and TRBJ2-1; D may be TRBD1 or TRBD2 (6 bases each). The germline V gene has CDR1 MDHEN and CDR2 SYDVKM. Trimming shortened V by 11 bases and J by 12 bases, and 20 bases separated the two germline ends. The CDR3 has 12 residues. CDR3 protein: CAQGLIRGGQFF. The CDR3 nucleotides read TGTGCCCAAGGCCTGATCAGGGGAGGGCAGTTCTTC.

The chain links TRBV30 to TRBJ1-4; 7 nucleotides align to TRBD1. Germline V gene sequence: CDR1 GTSNPN, CDR2 SVGIG (reference sequence). Trimming removed 1 base from V and 8 bases from J; junction bases left unmatched: 10. The CDR3 is 15 amino acids. This CDR3 is CAWSGFRGLGEKLFF. CDR3 nucleotide sequence: TGTGCCTGGAGTGGTTTTAGGGGGCTGGGGGAAAAACTGTTTTTT.

This clone was seen once. The V and J genes are TRBV28 and TRBJ1-2; D is possibly TRBD1 (5 bases). The germline CDR1 and CDR2 sequences are MDHEN and SYDVKM. This CDR3 is built from 18 residues. Trimming cost V 1 base and J 0 bases, with 18 bases left between them. This chain's CDR3 is CASSLFPPGTDTNYGYTF. Written as DNA, the CDR3 is TGTGCCAGCAGTTTATTTCCGCCAGGGACCGACACTAACTATGGCTACACCTTC.

The genes are TRBV6-5 and TRBJ1-2, with D tentatively TRBD1 (6 bases). CDR3 length: 14 residues. The V gene lost 10 bases and the J gene lost 0 bases, with 15 bases spanning the gap. Germline V lookup: CDR1 MNHEY, CDR2 SVGAGI. This chain's CDR3 is CATCRTATNYGYTF. The CDR3 DNA reads TGTGCCACATGCCGGACAGCCACTAACTATGGCTACACCTTC.

The chain employs TRBV10-2 and TRBJ1-1, with a tentative D call TRBD1 (6 bases). Trimming cost V 6 bases and J 5 bases, with 10 bases left between them. The length of the CDR3 is 12 residues. CDR1 and CDR2 (germline): WSHSY, SAAADI. CDR3 DNA: TGCGCCAGCAGCCGACAGGAAACTGAAGCTTTCTTT. Its translation: CASSRQETEAFF.

This clone was seen a single time. The chain couples TRBV4-1 to TRBJ1-2, with D uncertain. The CDR3 contains 12 residues. V lost 1 base, J lost 3 bases, and 3 bases lay in between. Germline V gives CDR1 MGHRA, CDR2 YSYEKL. The DNA for the CDR3 is TGCGCCAGCAGCCAAGGGGACTATGGCTACACCTTC. This translates into CASSQGDYGYTF.

V and J are TRBV9 and TRBJ2-7; the D is unclear. This CDR3 is built from 15 residues. Germline CDR1 is SGDLS and CDR2 is YYNGEE. The V end lost 0 bases, the J end lost 0 bases, and 10 bases lay between the germline ends. CDR3 sequence reads: CASSVGAWNSYEQYF. The DNA for the CDR3 is TGTGCCAGCAGCGTAGGGGCCTGGAACTCCTACGAGCAGTACTTC.

Notes on this clone: The junction and the germline gene differ at one end; a read error may be behind it. This sequence joins TRBV5-3 and TRBJ2-7, with a weak D call TRBD2 (6 bases). TRBV5-3 is known as an ORF, though its function is uncertain. CDR3 size: 13 residues. The CDR3 DNA reads TGTGCCAGAAGCTTTGCGACCCTCGGCAGGGAGGACTTC. Translated, it gives CARSFATLGREDF.

The chain couples TRBV7-9 to TRBJ1-1; a possible D gene is TRBD1 (5 bases). The germline CDR1 and CDR2 sequences are SEHNR and FQNEAQ (reference sequence). The CDR3 extends over 16 amino acids. Trimming took 1 base from V and 1 from J, leaving 13 bases between them. The CDR3 sequence: CASSLGGTDRNTEAFF. The CDR3 region has the DNA TGTGCCAGCAGCTTAGGGGGAACCGACAGGAACACTGAAGCTTTCTTT.

Written as DNA, the CDR3 is TGTGCCAGCAGCTTAGAGGTGGGAGAGACCCAGTACTTC. This sequence encodes CASSLEVGETQYF. This sequence joins TRBV7-8 and TRBJ2-5; D gene uncertain. The CDR3 is made up of 13 amino acids. V was clipped by 1 base and J by 4 bases, with 7 bases between them. Germline V gene sequence: CDR1 SGHVS, CDR2 FQNEAQ.

This chain links TRBV28 with TRBJ1-5; maybe TRBD1 (5 bases). This CDR3 has 13 residues. V was cut by 4 bases and J by 4 bases, with 8 bases left in between. Germline V gene lookup returns CDR1 MDHEN and CDR2 SYDVKM. CDR3 in amino acids: CASSWGINQPQHF. The CDR3 DNA reads TGTGCCAGCAGTTGGGGGATTAATCAGCCCCAGCATTTT.

The rearrangement links TRBV10-2 to TRBJ1-4, with TRBD1 matching 8 bases. This CDR3 has 15 amino acids. The V and J ends lost 3 bases and 6 bases, in that order; junction bases with no gene match: 6. Germline CDR1 reads WSHSY; CDR2 reads SAAADI. The CDR3 reads CASSERTGRDEKLFF. CDR3 bases: TGCGCCAGCAGTGAACGGACAGGGCGAGATGAAAAACTGTTTTTT.

This clone occurred once. The chain is built from TRBV14 and TRBJ2-1, with TRBD2 identical over 8 bases. Trimming took 3 bases from V and 14 from J; bases not matched to a gene: 9. Germline lookup yields CDR1 SGHDN and CDR2 FVKESK. This CDR3 contains 13 residues. The CDR3 is CASSQAFGTRKFF. As DNA, the CDR3 is TGTGCCAGCAGCCAGGCTTTCGGGACTAGAAAGTTCTTC.

The J gene is TRBJ2-7, the V gene TRBV5-8; D is unresolved. Germline CDR1 is SGHTS and CDR2 is YDEGEE. Trimming took off 4 bases at V and 1 base at J, with 6 bases between the two ends. This CDR3 is built from 12 residues. The CDR3 region has the DNA TGTGCCAGCAGCCAGACTTCCTACGAGCAGTACTTC. It yields the protein CASSQTSYEQYF.

V gene TRBV4-2 combines with J gene TRBJ1-6, with D perhaps matching TRBD1 (6 bases). Trimming took off 1 base at V and 8 bases at J, with 9 bases between the two ends. Looked up from germline, CDR1 is LGHNA and CDR2 is YNFKEQ. The CDR3 is 14 amino acids. CDR3 coding DNA: TGTGCCAGCAGCCAAGCCGGGGGCGATTCACCCCTCCACTTT. As protein: CASSQAGGDSPLHF.

The rearrangement uses TRBV4-3 and TRBJ2-5; 7 bases fit TRBD2. V was clipped by 0 bases and J by 2 bases; unmatched bases: 6. This CDR3 contains 16 residues. Germline V lookup: CDR1 LGHNA, CDR2 YSLEER. Here the CDR3 reads CASSQEMHGGQETQYF. In nucleotides, the CDR3 is TGCGCCAGCAGCCAAGAGATGCACGGGGGGCAAGAGACCCAGTACTTC.